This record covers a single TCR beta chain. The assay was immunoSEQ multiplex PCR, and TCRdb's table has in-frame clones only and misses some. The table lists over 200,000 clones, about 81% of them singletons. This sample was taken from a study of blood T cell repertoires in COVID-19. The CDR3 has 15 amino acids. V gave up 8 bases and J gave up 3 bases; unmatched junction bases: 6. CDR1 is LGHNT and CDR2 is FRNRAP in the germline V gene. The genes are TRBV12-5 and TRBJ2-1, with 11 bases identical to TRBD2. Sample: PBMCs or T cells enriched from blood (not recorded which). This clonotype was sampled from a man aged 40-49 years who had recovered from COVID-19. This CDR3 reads CASSPGLAVYNEQFF. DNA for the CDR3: TGTGCTAGTTCCCCGGGACTAGCGGTCTACAATGAGCAGTTCTTC.